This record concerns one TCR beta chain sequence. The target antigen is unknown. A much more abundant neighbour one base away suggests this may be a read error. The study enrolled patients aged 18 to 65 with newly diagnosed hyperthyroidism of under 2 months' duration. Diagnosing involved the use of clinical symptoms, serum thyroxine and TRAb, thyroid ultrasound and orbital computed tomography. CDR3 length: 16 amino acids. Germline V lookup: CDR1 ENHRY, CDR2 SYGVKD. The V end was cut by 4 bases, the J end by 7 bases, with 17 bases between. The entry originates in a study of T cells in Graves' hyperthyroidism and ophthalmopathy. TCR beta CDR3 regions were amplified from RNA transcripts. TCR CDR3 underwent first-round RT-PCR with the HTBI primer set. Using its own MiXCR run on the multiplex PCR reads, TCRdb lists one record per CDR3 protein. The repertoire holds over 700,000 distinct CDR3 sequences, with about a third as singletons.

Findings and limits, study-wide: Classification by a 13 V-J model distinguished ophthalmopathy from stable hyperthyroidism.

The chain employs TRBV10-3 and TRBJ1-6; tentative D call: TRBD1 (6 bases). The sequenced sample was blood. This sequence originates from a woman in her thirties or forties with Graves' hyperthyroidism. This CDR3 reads CAISATGNSGNSPLHF. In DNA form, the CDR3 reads TGTGCCATCAGTGCCACAGGGAATTCAGGCAATTCACCCCTCCACTTT.